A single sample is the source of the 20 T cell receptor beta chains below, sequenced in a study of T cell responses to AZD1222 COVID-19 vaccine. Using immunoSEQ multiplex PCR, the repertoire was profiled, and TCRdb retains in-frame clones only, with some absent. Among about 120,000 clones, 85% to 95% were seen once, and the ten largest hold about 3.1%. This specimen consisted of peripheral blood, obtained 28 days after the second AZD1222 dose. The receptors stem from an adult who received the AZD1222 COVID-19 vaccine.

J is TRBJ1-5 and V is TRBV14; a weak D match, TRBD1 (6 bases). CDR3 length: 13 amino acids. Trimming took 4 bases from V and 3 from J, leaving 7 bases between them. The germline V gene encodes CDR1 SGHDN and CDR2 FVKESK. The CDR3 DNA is TGTGCCAGCAGCCGACAGGCCAATCAGCCCCAGCATTTT. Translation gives CASSRQANQPQHF.

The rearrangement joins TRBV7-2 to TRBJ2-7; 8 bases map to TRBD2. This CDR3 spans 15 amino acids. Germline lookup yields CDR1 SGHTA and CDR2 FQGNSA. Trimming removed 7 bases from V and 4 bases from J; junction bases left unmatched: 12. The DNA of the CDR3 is TGTGCCAGCAACCGCCGTCTAGCGGGCTCTTACGAGCAGTACTTC. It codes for CASNRRLAGSYEQYF.

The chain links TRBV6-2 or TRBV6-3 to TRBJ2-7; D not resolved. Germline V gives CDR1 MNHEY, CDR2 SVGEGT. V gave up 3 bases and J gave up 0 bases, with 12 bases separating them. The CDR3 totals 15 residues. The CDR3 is CASSYPAQPSYEQYF. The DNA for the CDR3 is TGTGCCAGCAGTTATCCGGCACAGCCCTCCTACGAGCAGTACTTC.

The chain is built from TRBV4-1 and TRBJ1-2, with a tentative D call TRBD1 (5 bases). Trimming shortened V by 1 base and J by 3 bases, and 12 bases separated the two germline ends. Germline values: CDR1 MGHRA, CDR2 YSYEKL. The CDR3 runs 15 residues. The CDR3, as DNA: TGCGCCAGCAGCCAAGGTACAGGCCGAGACTATGGCTACACCTTC. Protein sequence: CASSQGTGRDYGYTF.

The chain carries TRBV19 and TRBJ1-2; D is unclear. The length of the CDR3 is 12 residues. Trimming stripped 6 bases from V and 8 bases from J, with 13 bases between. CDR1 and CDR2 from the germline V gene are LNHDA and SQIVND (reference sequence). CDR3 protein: CASSQTRRGYTF. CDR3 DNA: TGTGCCAGTAGCCAAACCCGGAGGGGCTACACCTTC. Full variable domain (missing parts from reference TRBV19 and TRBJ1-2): DGGITQSPKYLFRKEGQNVTLSCEQNLNHDAMYWYRQDPGQGLRLIYYSQIVNDFQKGDIAEGYSVSREKKESFPLTVTSAQKNPTAFYLCASSQTRRGYTFGSGTRLTVV.

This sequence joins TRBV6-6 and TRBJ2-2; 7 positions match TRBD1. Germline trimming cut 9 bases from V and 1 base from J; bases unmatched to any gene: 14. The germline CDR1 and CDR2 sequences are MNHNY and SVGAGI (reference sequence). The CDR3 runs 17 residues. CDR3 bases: TGTGCCAGGAGTCTCCCCCCGGGACAGCTGAACACCGGGGAGCTGTTTTTT. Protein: CARSLPPGQLNTGELFF.

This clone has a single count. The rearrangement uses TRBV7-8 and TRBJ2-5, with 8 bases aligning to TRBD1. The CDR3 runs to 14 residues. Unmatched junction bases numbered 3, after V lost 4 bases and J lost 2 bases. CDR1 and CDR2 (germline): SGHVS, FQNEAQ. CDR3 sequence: CASSWRQGQETQYF. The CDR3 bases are TGTGCCAGCAGCTGGCGACAGGGGCAAGAGACCCAGTACTTC.

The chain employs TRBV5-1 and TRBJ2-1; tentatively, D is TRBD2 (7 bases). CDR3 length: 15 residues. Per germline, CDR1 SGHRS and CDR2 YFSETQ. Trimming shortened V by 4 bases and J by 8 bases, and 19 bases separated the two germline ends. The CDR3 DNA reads TGCGCCAGCAGCCCTATCGAGGGGGGGCGGCATGAGCAGTTCTTC. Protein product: CASSPIEGGRHEQFF. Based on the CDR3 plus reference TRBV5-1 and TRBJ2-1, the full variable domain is KAGVTQTPRYLIKTRGQQVTLSCSPISGHRSVSWYQQTPGQGLQFLFEYFSETQRNKGNFPGRFSGRQFSNSRSEMNVSTLELGDSALYLCASSPIEGGRHEQFFGPGTRLTVL.

CDR3 protein: CASSFEMIGVRGAFF. The DNA of the CDR3 is TGTGCCAGCAGTTTCGAAATGATTGGGGTTAGGGGTGCTTTCTTT. The chain carries TRBV27 and TRBJ1-1; D might be TRBD1 (5 bases). V gave up 3 bases and J gave up 11 bases, with 22 bases separating them. Germline-derived CDR1 and CDR2 are MNHEY and SMNVEV (reference sequence). This CDR3 comprises 15 residues.

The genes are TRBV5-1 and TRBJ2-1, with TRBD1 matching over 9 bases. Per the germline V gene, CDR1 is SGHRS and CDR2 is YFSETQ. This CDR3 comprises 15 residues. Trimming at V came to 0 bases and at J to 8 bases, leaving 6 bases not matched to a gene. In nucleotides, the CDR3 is TGCGCCAGCAGCTTGGGGACAGGGGATACCGATGAGCAGTTCTTC. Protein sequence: CASSLGTGDTDEQFF.

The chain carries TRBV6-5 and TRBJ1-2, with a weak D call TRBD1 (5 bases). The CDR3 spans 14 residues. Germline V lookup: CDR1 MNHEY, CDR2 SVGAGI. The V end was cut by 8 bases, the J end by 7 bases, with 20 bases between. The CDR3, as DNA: TGTGCCAGCGGGTTGGGACCGATGAGGGGTGGCTACACCTTC. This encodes CASGLGPMRGGYTF.

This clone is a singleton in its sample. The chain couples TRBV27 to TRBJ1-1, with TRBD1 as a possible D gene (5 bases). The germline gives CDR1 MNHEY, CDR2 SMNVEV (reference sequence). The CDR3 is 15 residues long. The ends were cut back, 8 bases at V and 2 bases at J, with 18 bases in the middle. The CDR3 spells CASGGLGRRNTEAFF. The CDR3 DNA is TGTGCCAGCGGGGGACTGGGACGGCGAAACACTGAAGCTTTCTTT.

Written as DNA, the CDR3 is TGTGCCAGCTCACCACTATTTGGGGTAGGCATGGACTATGGCTACACCTTC. Its translation: CASSPLFGVGMDYGYTF. The rearrangement joins TRBV18 to TRBJ1-2; D gene ambiguous. The V gene's germline CDR1 is KGHSH and CDR2 LQKENI. The CDR3 is 17 amino acids. Deletions cut 1 base from V and 3 bases from J, with 18 bases between.

The CDR3 spells CASSQDLGGNTIYF. Here the CDR3 DNA reads TGTGCCAGCAGCCAAGATCTTGGAGGAAACACCATATATTTT. The chain employs TRBV3-1 (or the pseudogene TRBV3-2) and TRBJ1-3; D is unclear. Germline V CDR1 and CDR2: LGHDT, YNNKEL (reference sequence). This CDR3 comprises 14 residues. V dropped 0 bases and J dropped 4 bases, with 7 bases sitting between them.

The CDR3 bases are TGTGCCAGCAGCGCAAGCGGACTAGCGGGAGAGGCCAATGAGCAGTTCTTC. Residues: CASSASGLAGEANEQFF. This chain connects TRBV9 to TRBJ2-1; 13 positions match TRBD2. The CDR3 is 17 residues long. CDR1 is SGDLS and CDR2 is YYNGEE in the germline V gene. Trimming took 3 bases from V and 6 from J; bases not matched to a gene: 9.

In DNA form, the CDR3 reads TGTGCCAGCAGCTTGCCAAGGGCTAGCGGAGGCACCGGGGAGCTGTTTTTT. Residues: CASSLPRASGGTGELFF. J is TRBJ2-2 and V is TRBV7-9, with 7 bases matching TRBD2. The junction had 11 bases not matched to a gene; V was cut back by 3 bases and J by 4 bases. The CDR3 is 17 residues long. Germline CDR1 and CDR2: SEHNR and FQNEAQ (reference sequence).

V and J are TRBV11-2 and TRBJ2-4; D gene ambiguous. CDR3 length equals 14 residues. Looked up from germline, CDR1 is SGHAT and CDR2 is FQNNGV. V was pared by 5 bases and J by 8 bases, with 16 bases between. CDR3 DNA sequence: TGTGCCAGCAGCGCAGACTTGGGAAGGGACATTCAGTACTTC. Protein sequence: CASSADLGRDIQYF.

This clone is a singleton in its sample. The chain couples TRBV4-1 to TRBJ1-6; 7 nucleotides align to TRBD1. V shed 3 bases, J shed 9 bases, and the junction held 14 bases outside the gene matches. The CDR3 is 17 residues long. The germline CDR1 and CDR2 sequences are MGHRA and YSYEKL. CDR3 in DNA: TGCGCCAGCAGCCACCCTTTGGGGACAGAGGGGAGTTCACCCCTCCACTTT. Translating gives CASSHPLGTEGSSPLHF.

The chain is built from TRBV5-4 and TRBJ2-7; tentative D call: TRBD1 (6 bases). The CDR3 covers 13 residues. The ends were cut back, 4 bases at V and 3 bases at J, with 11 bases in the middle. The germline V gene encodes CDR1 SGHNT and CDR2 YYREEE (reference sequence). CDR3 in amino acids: CASSQDSYYEQYF. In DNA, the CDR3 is TGTGCCAGCAGCCAGGACAGTTACTACGAGCAGTACTTC.

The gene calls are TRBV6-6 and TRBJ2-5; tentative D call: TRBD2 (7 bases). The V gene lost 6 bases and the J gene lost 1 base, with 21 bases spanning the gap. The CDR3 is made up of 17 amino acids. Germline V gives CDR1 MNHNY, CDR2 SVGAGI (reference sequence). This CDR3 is CASRRSWAGAAQETQYF. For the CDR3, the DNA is TGTGCCAGCAGGCGATCCTGGGCGGGGGCCGCCCAAGAGACCCAGTACTTC.